This TCR beta chain is from a study of blood T cells in healthy people across ages. In its sample, this clonotype was seen a few times. What it recognizes is unknown. A sample-barcoded 5' primer and a J-beta primer mix were used in a second PCR of about 7 to 12 cycles. Carrying 12 random nucleotides, a template-switch adaptor labeled each individual cDNA molecule. TCRdb used MiXCR to reprocess the 5' RACE reads, holding one entry per CDR3 protein. The sample carries about 400,000 distinct CDR3 sequences, 50% to 60% recorded once. The ends lost 0 bases at V and 0 bases at J; junction bases unmatched: 6. This CDR3 is 18 amino acids long. Looked up from germline, CDR1 is MNHEY and CDR2 is SVGEGT. Study-level points and caveats: For the donors, CMV status was unknown and possibly confounded expanded clonotype changes.

Sequencing was done on a sample of blood. The genes are TRBV6-2 or TRBV6-3 and TRBJ2-1; 9 nucleotides match TRBD2. The receptor comes from a man aged 60-69 years in good health. This CDR3 is CASSYSGLALSSYNEQFF. The DNA of the CDR3 is TGTGCCAGCAGTTACTCCGGACTAGCGCTTAGCTCCTACAATGAGCAGTTCTTC.